Below, one T cell receptor (beta chain) is given with its context. What it binds is not known. Alongside a J-beta primer mix, a sample-barcoded 5' primer served in a second PCR lasting about 7 to 12 cycles. TCRdb called the 5' RACE reads again in MiXCR, with one record for every CDR3 protein. This repertoire shows 540,000 or so distinct CDR3 sequences, approximately 27% found once; its top ten account for around 20%. These data belong to a study of blood T cells in healthy people across ages. Whole-study results and caveats: Diversity was estimated from one million T cells, and these estimates were considered underestimates.

Healthy individuals of Caucasian origin from Russia, aged 6 to 90, served as donors. Sequencing used blood. This TCR derives from a woman in her seventies in good health.

The CDR3 region has the DNA TGTGCCAGCAGCCAAAGGACTAGCGGGAGGGCTAGCACAGATACGCAGTATTTT. Translating it yields CASSQRTSGRASTDTQYF. The chain has TRBV7-2 and TRBJ2-3, with 15 bases matching TRBD2. Germline values: CDR1 SGHTA, CDR2 FQGNSA. The CDR3 is 18 residues long. J lost 0 bases, V lost 5 bases, and 6 bases had no gene match.